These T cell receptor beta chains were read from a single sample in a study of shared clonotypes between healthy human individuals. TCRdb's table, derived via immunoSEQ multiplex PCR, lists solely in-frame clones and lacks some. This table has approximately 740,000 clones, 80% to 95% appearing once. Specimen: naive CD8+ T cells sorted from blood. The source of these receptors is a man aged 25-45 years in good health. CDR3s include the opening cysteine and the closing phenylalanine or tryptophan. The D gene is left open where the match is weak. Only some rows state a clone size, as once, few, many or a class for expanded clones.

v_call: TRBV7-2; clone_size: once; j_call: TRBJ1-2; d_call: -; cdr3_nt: TGTGCCAGCACCCCCGGGGCGGGGTTTGGCTACACCTTC; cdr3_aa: CASTPGAGFGYTF
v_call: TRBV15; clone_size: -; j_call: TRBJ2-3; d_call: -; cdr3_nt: TGTGCCACCAGCCAAGGAGGGGGTCGGGGACTCACAGATACGCAGTATTTT; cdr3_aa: CATSQGGGRGLTDTQYF
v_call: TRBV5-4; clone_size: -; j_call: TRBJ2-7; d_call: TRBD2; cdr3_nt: TGTGCCAGCAGCTATAAGACGGGACTAGCGAACTACGAGCAGTACTTC; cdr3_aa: CASSYKTGLANYEQYF
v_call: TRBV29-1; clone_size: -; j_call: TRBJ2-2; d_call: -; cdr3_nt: TGCAGCGATCGGGACTTGACCGGGGAGCTGTTTTTT; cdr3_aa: CSDRDLTGELFF
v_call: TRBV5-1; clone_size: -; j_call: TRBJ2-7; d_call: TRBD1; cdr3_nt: TGCGCCAGCAGCTTGGGACAGGGAAACTACGAGCAGTACTTC; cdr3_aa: CASSLGQGNYEQYF
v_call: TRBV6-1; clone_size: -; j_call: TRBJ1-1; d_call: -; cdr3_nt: TGTGCCACCCAACAGGGACCGAACACTGAAGCTTTCTTT; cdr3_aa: CATQQGPNTEAFF
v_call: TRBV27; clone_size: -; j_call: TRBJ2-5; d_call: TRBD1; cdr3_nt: TGTGCCAGCAGTTCGGCGAGGACAGGGTTCCAAGGGACCCAGTACTTC; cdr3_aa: CASSSARTGFQGTQYF
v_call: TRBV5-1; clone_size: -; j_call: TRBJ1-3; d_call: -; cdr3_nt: TGCGCCAGCAGCTTGCGACAGGACCGCCACACCATATATTTT; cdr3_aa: CASSLRQDRHTIYF
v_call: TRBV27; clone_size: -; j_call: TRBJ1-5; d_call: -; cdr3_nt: TGTGCCAGCGGCCTTTCCGCGGGGGGGGGAGGCAATCAGCCCCAGCATTTT; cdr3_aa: CASGLSAGGGGNQPQHF
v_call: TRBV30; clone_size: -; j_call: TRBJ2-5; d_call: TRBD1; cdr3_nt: TGTGCCTGGAGTGGTGGACAGGGGTTACAGACCCAGTACTTC; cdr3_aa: CAWSGGQGLQTQYF
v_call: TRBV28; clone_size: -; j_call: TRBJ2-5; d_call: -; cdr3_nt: TGTGCCAGCAGTTTCCCTTGGCAAGAAGGGCAGTACTTC; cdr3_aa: CASSFPWQEGQYF
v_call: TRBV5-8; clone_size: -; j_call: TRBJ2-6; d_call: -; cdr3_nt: TGTGCCAGCAGCTTGGGAATAACCGCGCACTCTGGGGCCAACGTCCTGACTTTC; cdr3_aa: CASSLGITAHSGANVLTF
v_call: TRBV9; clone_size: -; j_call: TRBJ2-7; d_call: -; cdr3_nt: TGTGCCAGCAGCGACCTGGGGGACGAGCAGTACTTC; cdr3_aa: CASSDLGDEQYF
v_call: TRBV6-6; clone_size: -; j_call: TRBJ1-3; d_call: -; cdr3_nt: TGTGCCAGCAGTTACCGGGGGAACACCATATATTTT; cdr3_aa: CASSYRGNTIYF
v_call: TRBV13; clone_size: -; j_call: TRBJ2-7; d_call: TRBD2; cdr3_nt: TGTGCCAGCAGCTCTGGGACTAGCGGGCACCATCACGCCTACGAGCAGTACTTC; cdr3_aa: CASSSGTSGHHHAYEQYF
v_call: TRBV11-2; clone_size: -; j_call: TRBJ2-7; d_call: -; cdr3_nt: TGTGCCAGCAGCCCAACGGACCACTCCTACGAGCAGTACTTC; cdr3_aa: CASSPTDHSYEQYF
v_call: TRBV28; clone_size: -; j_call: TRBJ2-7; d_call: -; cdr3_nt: TGTGCCAGCAGTTTAAATCTCCGGGGTCTATACGAGCAGTACTTC; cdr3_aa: CASSLNLRGLYEQYF
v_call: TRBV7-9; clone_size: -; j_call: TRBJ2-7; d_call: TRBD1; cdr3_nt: TGTGCCAGCAGTAATCCGGGACAGGGGGCCTACGAGCAGTACTTC; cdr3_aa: CASSNPGQGAYEQYF
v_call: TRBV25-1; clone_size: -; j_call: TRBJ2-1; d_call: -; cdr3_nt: TGTGCCAGCAGTGAATATATAGCACAGCCCAATGAGCAGTTCTTC; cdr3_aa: CASSEYIAQPNEQFF
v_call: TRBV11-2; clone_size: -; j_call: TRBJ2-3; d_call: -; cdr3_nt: TGTGCCACCAAAGTCTCCACAGATACGCAGTATTTT; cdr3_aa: CATKVSTDTQYF
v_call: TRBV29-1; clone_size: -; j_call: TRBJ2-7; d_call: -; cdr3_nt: TGCAGCGCGATACCTTACCGGGACGGACCCCTGGAGCAGTACTTC; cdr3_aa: CSAIPYRDGPLEQYF
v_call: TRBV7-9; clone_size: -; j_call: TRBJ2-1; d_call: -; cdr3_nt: TGTGCCAGCAGCGGCCGTTACAATGAGCAGTTCTTC; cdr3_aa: CASSGRYNEQFF